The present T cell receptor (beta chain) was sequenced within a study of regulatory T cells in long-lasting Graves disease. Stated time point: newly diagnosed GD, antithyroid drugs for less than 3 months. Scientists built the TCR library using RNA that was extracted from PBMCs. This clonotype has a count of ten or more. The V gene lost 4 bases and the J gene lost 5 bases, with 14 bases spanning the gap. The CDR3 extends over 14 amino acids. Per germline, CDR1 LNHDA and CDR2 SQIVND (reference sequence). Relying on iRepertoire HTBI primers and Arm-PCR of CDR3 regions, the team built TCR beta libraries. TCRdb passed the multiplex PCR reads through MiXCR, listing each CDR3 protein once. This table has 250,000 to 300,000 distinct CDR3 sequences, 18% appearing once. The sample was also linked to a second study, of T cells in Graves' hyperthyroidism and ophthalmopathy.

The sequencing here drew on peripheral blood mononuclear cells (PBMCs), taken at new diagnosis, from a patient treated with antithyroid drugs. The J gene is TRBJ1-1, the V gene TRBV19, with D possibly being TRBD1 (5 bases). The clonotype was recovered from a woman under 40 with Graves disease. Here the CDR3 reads CASSTRGPGTEAFF. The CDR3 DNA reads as TGTGCCAGTAGTACCCGGGGCCCGGGAACTGAAGCTTTCTTT.